A selection of T cell receptor beta chains follows, all from one sample in a study of blood T cell repertoires in COVID-19. Sequenced by immunoSEQ multiplex PCR; TCRdb stores in-frame clones only, minus some. The sample yields about 120,000 clones, about 86% seen once. The sequenced sample consisted of peripheral blood. These receptors were collected from a woman aged 50 to 65 with acute or convalescent COVID-19. Each CDR3 is given with its conserved first and last residue. D genes are given only for firm matches. Size is omitted from some rows. Given values are once, few, many or a class for expanded clones.

cdr3_nt cdr3_aa v_call clone_size j_call d_call
TGCAGCGTTGCTAGGAACACTGAAGCTTTCTTT CSVARNTEAFF TRBV29-1 NA TRBJ1-1 NA
TGTGCCAGCAGCTTAGATACGGGGAGCACTGAAGCTTTCTTT CASSLDTGSTEAFF TRBV11-2 NA TRBJ1-1 NA
TGTGCCAGCAGCTTGCAAGGACAGGTGGGAGCTGAAGCTTTCTTT CASSLQGQVGAEAFF TRBV7-9 many TRBJ1-1 TRBD1
TGTGCCAGCAGCGTGGACAGGGGGCTTGGCTACACCTTC CASSVDRGLGYTF TRBV5-5 NA TRBJ1-2 TRBD1
TGTGCCAGCAGCCCACAGGGGGCAGGGGTAACTGAAGCTTTCTTT CASSPQGAGVTEAFF TRBV14 NA TRBJ1-1 TRBD1
TGTGCCAGCAGCTTACCCGGGACAGGGTTTGGTGGCTACACCTTC CASSLPGTGFGGYTF TRBV5-4 NA TRBJ1-2 TRBD1
TGCGCCAGCAGCACTACAGGTTTCAACACTGAAGCTTTCTTT CASSTTGFNTEAFF TRBV5-1 NA TRBJ1-1 NA
TGTGCCAGCAGGAAGACAGGGGGCGGGGAGCAGTACTTC CASRKTGGGEQYF TRBV27 NA TRBJ2-7 TRBD1
TGTGCCAGCAGACGGACCGGGACAGGGGGACACGAGCAGTACTTC CASRRTGTGGHEQYF TRBV6-5 NA TRBJ2-7 TRBD1
TGTGCCAGCAAATTGACACCGACTAACTATGGCTACACCTTC CASKLTPTNYGYTF TRBV2 NA TRBJ1-2 NA
TGTGCCAGCAGCCCCTGGGGGGACAGCTATGGCTACACCTTC CASSPWGDSYGYTF TRBV7-9 NA TRBJ1-2 TRBD1
TGTGCCAGTAGTAAGAGACGGGATCTTAGCAATCAGCCCCAGCATTTT CASSKRRDLSNQPQHF TRBV19 once TRBJ1-5 NA
TGTGCCAGCAGGGAGGAGGGTAGCACAGATACGCAGTATTTT CASREEGSTDTQYF TRBV27 medium-sized TRBJ2-3 NA
TGTGCCACCCCCGGTGTCTACGAGCAGTACTTC CATPGVYEQYF TRBV24-1 NA TRBJ2-7 NA
TGTGCCAGCAGCTGGAACATCCTAGCGGGAGACGATACGCAGTATTTT CASSWNILAGDDTQYF TRBV7-2 once TRBJ2-3 TRBD2
TGTGCCAGCGGAAAATGGACAGGGTACGTCACTGAAGCTTTCTTT CASGKWTGYVTEAFF TRBV5-4 NA TRBJ1-1 TRBD1
TGTGCCAGTAGGGCGGGACGTAATGTTCCTAATGAAAAACTGTTTTTT CASRAGRNVPNEKLFF TRBV19 NA TRBJ1-4 NA
TGCGCCAGCAGCCAGGAGGATGAGCAGTTCTTC CASSQEDEQFF TRBV4-3 NA TRBJ2-1 NA
TGTGCCAGCAGTGATGTCCGGAGCAGTTTCTATAGCAATCAGCCCCAGCATTTT CASSDVRSSFYSNQPQHF TRBV6-1 NA TRBJ1-5 NA
TGTGCCAGCAGCCCGGGACTAGCCGAGTACAATGAGCAGTTCTTC CASSPGLAEYNEQFF TRBV5-4 NA TRBJ2-1 TRBD2
TGCGCCAGCAGCCTGTTAGGGGGCGAGGTCCATGAGCAGTTCTTC CASSLLGGEVHEQFF TRBV5-1 NA TRBJ2-1 TRBD1
TGCGCCAGCAGAACAGGGGGCGGGTTCACTGAAGCTTTCTTT CASRTGGGFTEAFF TRBV10-2 NA TRBJ1-1 TRBD1
TGTGCCAGTAGTATTATGGGCGGGAGGAATCAAGAGACCCAGTACTTC CASSIMGGRNQETQYF TRBV19 NA TRBJ2-5 TRBD2
TGTGCCAGCAGCTCGAGAAGCATAGAGACCCAGTACTTC CASSSRSIETQYF TRBV7-6 NA TRBJ2-5 NA
TGTGCCAGCAGGGACAGGGCGAATTCACCCCTCCACTTT CASRDRANSPLHF TRBV6-5 NA TRBJ1-6 TRBD1
TGTGCCATCAGTGAGGGGGCAGGCTACACCTTC CAISEGAGYTF TRBV10-3 NA TRBJ1-2 NA
TGTGCCAGTAGTGCGACCGGGACAGGGGGCTACGAGCAGTACTTC CASSATGTGGYEQYF TRBV19 NA TRBJ2-7 TRBD1
TGTGCCAGCAGCTTAGAACAGGTCCGTCCCCTCCACTTT CASSLEQVRPLHF TRBV7-2 NA TRBJ1-6 NA
TGTGCCAGCACCTCAACTAGCGCAGATACGCAGTATTTT CASTSTSADTQYF TRBV6-6 NA TRBJ2-3 TRBD2
TGTGCCACCAGCAGTGCCCTGGGGACTTATGAAAAACTGTTTTTT CATSSALGTYEKLFF TRBV15 NA TRBJ1-4 NA
TGCGCCAGCAGCCAGACTAGCGGGGGCTCGGAGACCCAGTACTTC CASSQTSGGSETQYF TRBV10-2 NA TRBJ2-5 TRBD2
TGTGCCAGCAGCTTGGGGGACAGGAAGTCCGAGCAGTACTTC CASSLGDRKSEQYF TRBV5-5 once TRBJ2-7 TRBD1
TGTGCCAGCAGGGGACAACCTAATGAAAAACTGTTTTTT CASRGQPNEKLFF TRBV12-3/TRBV12-4 NA TRBJ1-4 NA
TGTGCCAGCAGTTCCAACAGGAATTCACCCCTCCACTTT CASSSNRNSPLHF TRBV6-5 NA TRBJ1-6 NA
TGTGCCAGCATCGCGACAGACCCCTCCTATAATTCACCCCTCCACTTT CASIATDPSYNSPLHF TRBV6-6 few TRBJ1-6 NA
TGTGCCAGCAGCTTAGACAGGGGATACAATGAGCAGTTCTTC CASSLDRGYNEQFF TRBV7-3 NA TRBJ2-1 TRBD1
TGTGCCAGCAGCTTGGCCGGACTAGCGGGGCGAGAGACCCAGTACTTC CASSLAGLAGRETQYF TRBV5-6 NA TRBJ2-5 TRBD2
TGTGCCAGCAGAGACCTCGGGTCAGGGGGTCAGTACGAGCAGTACTTC CASRDLGSGGQYEQYF TRBV2 NA TRBJ2-7 TRBD1
TGTGCCAGCAGCCACCAGGAGAGGACAGGGGCCTACGAGCAGTACTTC CASSHQERTGAYEQYF TRBV6-2/TRBV6-3 NA TRBJ2-7 TRBD1
TGTGCCAGCAGCGACGAGACAGGGGGAGGCTACGAGCAGTACTTC CASSDETGGGYEQYF TRBV5-6 NA TRBJ2-7 TRBD1
TGTGCCAGCAGTGTGACAGGGGCCCTTGGCTCCTACGAGCAGTACTTC CASSVTGALGSYEQYF TRBV6-1 once TRBJ2-7 TRBD1
TGTGCCTGGAGTGTAGGCGGGGCGTCCAATGAAAAACTGTTTTTT CAWSVGGASNEKLFF TRBV30 NA TRBJ1-4 NA
TGTGCCAGCAGTGAATTGGGACAGGATCGTGGCTACACCTTC CASSELGQDRGYTF TRBV6-1 NA TRBJ1-2 TRBD1
TGTGCCAGCAGCAAAGCGGCCCGCTTCGTGAGCGGTGGGATGAACACTGAAGCTTTCTTT CASSKAARFVSGGMNTEAFF TRBV21-1 NA TRBJ1-1 NA
TGCGCCAGCAGCCAAGTGCTCGTGCAGGGGGACTATTCACCCCTCCACTTT CASSQVLVQGDYSPLHF TRBV4-1 NA TRBJ1-6 TRBD1
TGTGCCAGCAGCCAAATGGGGGGGTCGAACACTGAAGCTTTCTTT CASSQMGGSNTEAFF TRBV7-9 NA TRBJ1-1 NA
TGTGCCAGCAGTACGACAGCCAGCGACGCGTTCGATGAAAAACTGTTTTTT CASSTTASDAFDEKLFF TRBV9 NA TRBJ1-4 NA
TGCGCCAGCAGCTGGGAGGGGTTTCACACTGAAGCTTTCTTT CASSWEGFHTEAFF TRBV5-1 NA TRBJ1-1 NA
TGTGCCTGGAGTGTAAACACAGGGACTGGCTACACCTTC CAWSVNTGTGYTF TRBV30 NA TRBJ1-2 NA
TGTGCCAGTACCCTCGGGGACTATGGCTACACCTTC CASTLGDYGYTF TRBV19 NA TRBJ1-2 NA
TGTGCCAGCAGCGTAGCTCTGGGACAGGGGGCTAATGAAAAACTGTTTTTT CASSVALGQGANEKLFF TRBV9 NA TRBJ1-4 TRBD1
TGTGCCAGCAGTGCGCCAGGGTCTCCTGAAGCTTTCTTT CASSAPGSPEAFF TRBV12-3/TRBV12-4 NA TRBJ1-1 NA
TGTGCCAGTAGTGCCGACTGGCGGGGAAACCTCCAAGAGACCCAGTACTTC CASSADWRGNLQETQYF TRBV19 NA TRBJ2-5 NA
TGTGCCTGGAGTCCGTGGTCAGTGAACACTGAAGCTTTCTTT CAWSPWSVNTEAFF TRBV30 NA TRBJ1-1 NA